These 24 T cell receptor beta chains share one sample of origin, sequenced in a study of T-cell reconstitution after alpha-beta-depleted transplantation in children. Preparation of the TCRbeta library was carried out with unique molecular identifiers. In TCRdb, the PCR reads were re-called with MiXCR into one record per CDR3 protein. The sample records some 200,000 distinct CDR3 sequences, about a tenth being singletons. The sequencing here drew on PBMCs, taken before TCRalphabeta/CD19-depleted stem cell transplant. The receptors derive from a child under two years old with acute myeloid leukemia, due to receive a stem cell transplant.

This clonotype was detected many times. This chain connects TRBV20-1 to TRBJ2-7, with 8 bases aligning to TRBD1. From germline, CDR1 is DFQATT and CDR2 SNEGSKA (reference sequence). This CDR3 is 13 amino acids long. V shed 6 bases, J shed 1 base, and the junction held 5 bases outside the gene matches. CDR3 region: CSAPGQASYEQYF. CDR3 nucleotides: TGCAGTGCCCCGGGACAGGCATCCTACGAGCAGTACTTC.

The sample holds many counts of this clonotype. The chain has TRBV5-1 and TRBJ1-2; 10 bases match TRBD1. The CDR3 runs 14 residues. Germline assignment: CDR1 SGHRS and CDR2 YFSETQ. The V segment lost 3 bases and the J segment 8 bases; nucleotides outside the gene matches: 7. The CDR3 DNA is TGCGCCAGCAGCTACGACAGGGGGCCAGAAGGCTACACCTTC. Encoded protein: CASSYDRGPEGYTF.

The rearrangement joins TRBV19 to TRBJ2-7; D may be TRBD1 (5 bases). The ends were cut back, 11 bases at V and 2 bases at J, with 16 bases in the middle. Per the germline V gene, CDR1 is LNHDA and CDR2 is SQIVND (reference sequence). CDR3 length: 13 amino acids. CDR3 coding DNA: TGTGCCTGGAGTAGGGGTGGTCCCTACGAGCAGTACTTC. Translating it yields CAWSRGGPYEQYF.

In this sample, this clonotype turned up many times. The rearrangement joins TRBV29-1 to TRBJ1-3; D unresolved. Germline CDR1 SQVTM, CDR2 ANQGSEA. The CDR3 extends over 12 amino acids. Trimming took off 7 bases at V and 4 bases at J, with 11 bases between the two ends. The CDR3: CSAVSEGNTIYF. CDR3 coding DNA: TGCAGCGCCGTATCTGAGGGAAACACCATATATTTT.

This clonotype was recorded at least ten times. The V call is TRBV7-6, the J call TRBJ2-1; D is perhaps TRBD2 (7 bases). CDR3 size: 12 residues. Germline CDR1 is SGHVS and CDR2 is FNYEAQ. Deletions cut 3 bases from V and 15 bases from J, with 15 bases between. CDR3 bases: TGTGCCAGCAGCTTTAGGGGGGGCGGTCCGTTCTTC. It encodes CASSFRGGGPFF.

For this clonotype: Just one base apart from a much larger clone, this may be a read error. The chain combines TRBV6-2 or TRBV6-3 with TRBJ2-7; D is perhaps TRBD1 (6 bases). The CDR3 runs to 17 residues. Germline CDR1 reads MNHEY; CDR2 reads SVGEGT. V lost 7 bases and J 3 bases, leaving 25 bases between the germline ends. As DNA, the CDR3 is TGTGCCAGCAACCCCGGGACAATAGGAGCTTGGGGCTACGAGCAGTACTTC. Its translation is CASNPGTIGAWGYEQYF.

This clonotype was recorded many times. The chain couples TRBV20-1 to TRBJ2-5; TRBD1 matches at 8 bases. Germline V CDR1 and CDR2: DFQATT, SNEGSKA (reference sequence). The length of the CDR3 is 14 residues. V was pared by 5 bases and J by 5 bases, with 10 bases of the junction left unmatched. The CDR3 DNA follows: TGCAGTGCTCGATCCGGGACAGGTTTGGAGACCCAGTACTTC. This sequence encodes CSARSGTGLETQYF.

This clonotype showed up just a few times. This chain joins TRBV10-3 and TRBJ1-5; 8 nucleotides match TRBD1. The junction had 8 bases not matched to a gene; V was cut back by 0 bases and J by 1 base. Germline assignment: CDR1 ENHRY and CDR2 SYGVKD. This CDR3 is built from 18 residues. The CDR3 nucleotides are TGTGCCATCAGTGAGTCGAAAACAGGGGGTTTGAGCAATCAGCCCCAGCATTTT. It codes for CAISESKTGGLSNQPQHF.

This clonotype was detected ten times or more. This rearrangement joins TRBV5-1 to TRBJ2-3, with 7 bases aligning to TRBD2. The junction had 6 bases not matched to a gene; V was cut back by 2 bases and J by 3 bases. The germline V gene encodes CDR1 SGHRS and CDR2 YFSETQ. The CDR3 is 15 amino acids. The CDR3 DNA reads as TGCGCCAGCAGCTTTAATGGGCGGGGGACAGATACGCAGTATTTT. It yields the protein CASSFNGRGTDTQYF.

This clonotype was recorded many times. CDR3 sequence (DNA): TGTGCCTGGAGTGTGGGCAGTCGCTACACCTTC. It encodes CAWSVGSRYTF. The V gene is TRBV30, the J gene TRBJ1-2; D uncertain. From germline, CDR1 is GTSNPN and CDR2 SVGIG (reference sequence). The CDR3 contains 11 residues. With 0 bases removed from V and 9 bases from J, the gap between germline ends came to 8 bases.

Here the CDR3 reads CASSYYTGNTEAFF. DNA for the CDR3: TGCGCCAGCAGCTACTACACAGGTAACACTGAAGCTTTCTTT. The V gene is TRBV4-1, the J gene TRBJ1-1; tentative D call: TRBD1 (5 bases). The V and J ends lost 5 bases and 2 bases respectively, with 12 bases between them. The length of the CDR3 is 14 residues. Germline V CDR1 and CDR2: MGHRA, YSYEKL.

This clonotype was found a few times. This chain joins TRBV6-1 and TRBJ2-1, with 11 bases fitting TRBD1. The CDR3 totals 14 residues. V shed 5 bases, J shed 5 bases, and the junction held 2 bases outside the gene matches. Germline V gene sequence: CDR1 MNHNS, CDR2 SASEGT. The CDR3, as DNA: TGTGCCAGCAGTATGGACAGGGGGCACAATGAGCAGTTCTTC. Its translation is CASSMDRGHNEQFF.

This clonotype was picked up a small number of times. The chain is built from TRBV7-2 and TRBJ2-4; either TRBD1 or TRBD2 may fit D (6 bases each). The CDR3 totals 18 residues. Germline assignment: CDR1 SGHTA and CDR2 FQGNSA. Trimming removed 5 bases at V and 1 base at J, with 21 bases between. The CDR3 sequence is CASSTRKTGAAAKNIQYF. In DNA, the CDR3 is TGTGCCAGCAGCACCCGAAAAACGGGGGCGGCGGCCAAAAACATTCAGTACTTC.

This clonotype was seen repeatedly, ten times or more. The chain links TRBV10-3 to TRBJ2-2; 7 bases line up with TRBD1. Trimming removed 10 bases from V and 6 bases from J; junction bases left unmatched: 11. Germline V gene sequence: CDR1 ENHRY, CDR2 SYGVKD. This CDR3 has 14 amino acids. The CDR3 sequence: CATRGEGAAGELFF. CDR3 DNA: TGTGCCACCAGGGGAGAGGGGGCCGCCGGGGAGCTGTTTTTT.

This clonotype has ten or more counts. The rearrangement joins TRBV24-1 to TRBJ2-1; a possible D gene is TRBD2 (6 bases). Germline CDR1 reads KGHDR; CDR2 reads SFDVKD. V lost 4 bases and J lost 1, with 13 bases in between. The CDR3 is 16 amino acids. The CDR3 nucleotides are TGTGCCACCAGTGAGACGGGAGCCCTATCCTACAATGAGCAGTTCTTC. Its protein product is CATSETGALSYNEQFF.

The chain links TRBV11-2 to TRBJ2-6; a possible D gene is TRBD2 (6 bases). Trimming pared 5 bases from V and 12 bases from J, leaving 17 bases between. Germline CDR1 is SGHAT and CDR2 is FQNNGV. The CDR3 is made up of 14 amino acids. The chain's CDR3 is CASSPGTPFPVLTF. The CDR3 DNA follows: TGTGCCAGCAGCCCTGGGACTCCTTTCCCCGTCCTGACTTTC.

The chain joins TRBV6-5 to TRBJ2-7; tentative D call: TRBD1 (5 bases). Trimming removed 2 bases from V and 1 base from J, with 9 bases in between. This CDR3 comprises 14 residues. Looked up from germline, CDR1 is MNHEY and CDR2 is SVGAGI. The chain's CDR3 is CASSYGRGSYEQYF. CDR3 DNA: TGTGCCAGCAGTTACGGTAGGGGTTCCTACGAGCAGTACTTC.

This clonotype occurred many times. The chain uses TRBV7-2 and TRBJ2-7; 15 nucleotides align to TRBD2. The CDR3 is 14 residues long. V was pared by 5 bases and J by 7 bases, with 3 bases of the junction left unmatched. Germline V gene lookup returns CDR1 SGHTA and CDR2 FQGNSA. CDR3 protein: CASSLGTSGREQYF. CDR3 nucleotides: TGTGCCAGCAGCCTTGGGACTAGCGGGAGGGAGCAGTACTTC.

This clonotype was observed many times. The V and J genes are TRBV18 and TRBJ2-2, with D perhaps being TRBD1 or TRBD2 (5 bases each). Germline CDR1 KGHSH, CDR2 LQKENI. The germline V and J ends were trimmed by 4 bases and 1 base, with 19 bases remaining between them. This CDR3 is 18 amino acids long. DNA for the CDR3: TGTGCCAGCTCACAAAGGCCGGGCGAGGGGATGAACACCGGGGAGCTGTTTTTT. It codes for CASSQRPGEGMNTGELFF.

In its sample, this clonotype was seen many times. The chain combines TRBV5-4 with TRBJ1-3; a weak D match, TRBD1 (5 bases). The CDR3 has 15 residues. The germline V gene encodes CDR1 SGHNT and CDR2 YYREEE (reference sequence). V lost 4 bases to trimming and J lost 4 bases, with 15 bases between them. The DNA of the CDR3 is TGTGCCAGCAGCCATACAGCAGGGTTCGGAAACACCATATATTTT. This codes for CASSHTAGFGNTIYF.

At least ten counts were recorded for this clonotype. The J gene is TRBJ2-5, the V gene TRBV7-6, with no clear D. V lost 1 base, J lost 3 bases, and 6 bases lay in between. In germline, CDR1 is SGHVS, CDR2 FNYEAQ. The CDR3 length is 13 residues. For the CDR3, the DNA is TGTGCCAGCAGCTTAGTTGGGGAAGAGACCCAGTACTTC. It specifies CASSLVGEETQYF.

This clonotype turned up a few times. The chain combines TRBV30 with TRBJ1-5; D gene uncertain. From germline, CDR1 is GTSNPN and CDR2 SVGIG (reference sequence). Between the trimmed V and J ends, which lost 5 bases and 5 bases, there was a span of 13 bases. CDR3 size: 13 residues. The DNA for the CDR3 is TGTGCCTGGGCAAGAGGGAGCGATCAGCCCCAGCATTTT. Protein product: CAWARGSDQPQHF.

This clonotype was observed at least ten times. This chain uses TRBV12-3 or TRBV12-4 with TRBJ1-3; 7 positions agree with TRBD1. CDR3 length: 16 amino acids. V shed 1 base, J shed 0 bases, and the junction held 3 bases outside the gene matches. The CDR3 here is CASSLGTGRSGNTIYF. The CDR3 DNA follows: TGTGCCAGCAGTTTAGGGACAGGACGCTCTGGAAACACCATATATTTT.

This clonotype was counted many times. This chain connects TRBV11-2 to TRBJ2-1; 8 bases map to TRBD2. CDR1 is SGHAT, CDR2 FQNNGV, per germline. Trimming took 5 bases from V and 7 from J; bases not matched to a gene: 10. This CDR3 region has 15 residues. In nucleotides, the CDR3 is TGTGCCAGCAGCCCGGGGCTAGCGGGCGGGAATGAGCAGTTCTTC. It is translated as CASSPGLAGGNEQFF.